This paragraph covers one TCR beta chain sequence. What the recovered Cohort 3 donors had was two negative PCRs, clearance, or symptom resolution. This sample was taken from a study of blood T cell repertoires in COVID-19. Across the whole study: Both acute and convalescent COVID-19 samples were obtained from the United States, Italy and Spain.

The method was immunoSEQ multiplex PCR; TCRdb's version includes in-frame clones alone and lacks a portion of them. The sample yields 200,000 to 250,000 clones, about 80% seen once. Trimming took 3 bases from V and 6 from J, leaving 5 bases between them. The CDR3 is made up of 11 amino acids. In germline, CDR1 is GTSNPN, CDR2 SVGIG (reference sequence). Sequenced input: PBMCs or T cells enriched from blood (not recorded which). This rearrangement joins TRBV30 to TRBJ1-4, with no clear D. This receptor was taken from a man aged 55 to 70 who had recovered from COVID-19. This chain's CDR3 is CAWSLYEKLFF. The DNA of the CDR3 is TGTGCCTGGAGCCTATATGAAAAACTGTTTTTT.